The 29 T cell receptor beta chains below come from one sample, sequenced in a study of T cell repertoires in cytomegalovirus infection. MiXCR was run by TCRdb on the reads, yielding one entry per CDR3 protein. The profile shows more than 250,000 distinct CDR3 sequences, roughly 13% of them singletons. Sequenced input: PBMCs. These receptors originate from a human donor in good health (CMV status not recorded). Some clones in this sample may be carry-over from other donors' samples.

This clonotype has a count of ten or more. The chain uses TRBV7-2 and TRBJ2-3; 11 bases match TRBD2. The germline V gene encodes CDR1 SGHTA and CDR2 FQGNSA. There are 17 residues in the CDR3. V lost 4 bases to trimming and J lost 7 bases; unmatched junction nucleotides: 13. CDR3 loop: CASSSATSGTGANTQYF. CDR3 DNA sequence: TGTGCCAGCAGCTCCGCGACTAGCGGGACGGGGGCAAATACGCAGTATTTT.

This clonotype was picked up many times. This chain joins TRBV7-3 and TRBJ2-3; D is perhaps TRBD1 (5 bases). Trimming took off 5 bases at V and 3 bases at J, with 12 bases between the two ends. This CDR3 has 14 amino acids. Germline V gene sequence: CDR1 SGHTA, CDR2 FQGTGA. CDR3 sequence reads: CASSQGLSTDTQYF. The CDR3 nucleotides read TGTGCCAGCAGCCAGGGCCTAAGTACAGATACGCAGTATTTT.

The rearrangement links TRBV18 to TRBJ1-1; TRBD1 aligns across 7 bases. CDR1 and CDR2 (germline): KGHSH, LQKENI. With V trimmed by 2 bases and J by 0 bases, 9 bases remained unmatched. The CDR3 spans 17 residues. CDR3: CASSPRTGPYMNTEAFF. CDR3 nucleotide sequence: TGTGCCAGCTCACCAAGGACAGGTCCGTATATGAACACTGAAGCTTTCTTT.

On this clonotype: The germline gene is not matched at one end of the junction; a read error may be the cause. The chain couples TRBV20-1 to TRBJ1-2, with 7 bases aligning to TRBD1. Germline-derived CDR1 and CDR2 are DFQATT and SNEGSKA (reference sequence). The length of the CDR3 is 14 residues. The CDR3 loop reads CSTAPRTGGHGCTF. The CDR3 bases are TGCAGTACCGCCCCGAGGACAGGCGGACATGGCTGCACCTTC.

This clonotype was counted many times. The chain recombines TRBV5-5 with TRBJ1-2, with a possible D match to TRBD1 (5 bases). CDR1 is SGHKS, CDR2 YYEKEE, per germline (reference sequence). The V gene lost 4 bases and the J gene lost 4 bases, with 23 bases spanning the gap. The CDR3 totals 17 residues. CDR3 protein: CASSPLLRDLVGYGYTF. The CDR3 coding sequence is TGTGCCAGCAGCCCCCTTTTACGGGACCTGGTGGGCTATGGCTACACCTTC.

This clonotype was recorded at least ten times. The chain couples TRBV6-2 or TRBV6-3 to TRBJ2-1; D perhaps matches TRBD2 (6 bases). V lost 6 bases and J 7 bases, leaving 25 bases between the germline ends. Looked up from germline, CDR1 is MNHEY and CDR2 is SVGEGT. CDR3 length: 17 residues. In DNA form, the CDR3 reads TGTGCCAGCAGCCGACCCCCTGCGGGGAAGGCTTGGAATGAGCAGTTCTTC. Amino acid sequence: CASSRPPAGKAWNEQFF.

This clonotype appeared many times. This chain joins TRBV6-2 or TRBV6-3 and TRBJ2-2, with D possibly called TRBD1 or TRBD2 (5 bases each). The length of the CDR3 is 14 residues. Trimming stripped 7 bases from V and 6 bases from J, with 15 bases between. Germline V gene lookup returns CDR1 MNHEY and CDR2 SVGEGT. CDR3 DNA: TGTGCCAGCAAGACCGGGACGGTTGCCGGGGAGCTGTTTTTT. Amino acids: CASKTGTVAGELFF.

This clonotype was found many times. The CDR3 protein is CASALRGSGYTF. CDR3 nucleotides: TGTGCCAGCGCATTACGAGGCTCCGGCTACACCTTC. The J gene is TRBJ1-2, the V gene TRBV12-3 or TRBV12-4; D gene uncertain. V lost 8 bases and J 8 bases, leaving 15 bases between the germline ends. The CDR3 is made up of 12 amino acids.

This clonotype was observed a few times. The genes are TRBV3-1 and TRBJ1-2; 10 bases align to TRBD1. This CDR3 is built from 13 residues. Germline V gene data show CDR1 as LGHDT and CDR2 as YNNKEL (reference sequence). J gave up 7 bases and V 8 bases, and 7 bases lay outside the gene matches. The CDR3 sequence is CASGDRGRAGYTF. As DNA, the CDR3 is TGTGCCAGCGGGGACAGGGGAAGAGCTGGCTACACCTTC.

This clonotype was recorded a few times. This chain joins TRBV7-6 and TRBJ2-5; 9 bases map to TRBD2. With V trimmed by 5 bases and J by 2 bases, 9 bases remained unmatched. CDR3 length: 16 amino acids. Germline V gene sequence: CDR1 SGHVS, CDR2 FNYEAQ. The CDR3: CASSLLAGRRQETQYF. The DNA of the CDR3 is TGTGCCAGCAGCCTCCTAGCGGGACGGCGGCAAGAGACCCAGTACTTC.

This rearrangement joins TRBV28 to TRBJ1-3; a weak D match, TRBD1 (6 bases). Germline V lookup: CDR1 MDHEN, CDR2 SYDVKM. Trimming stripped 5 bases from V and 0 bases from J, with 14 bases between. The CDR3 is 16 residues long. The CDR3 here is CASSGLQDSSGNTIYF. CDR3 DNA: TGTGCCAGCAGTGGACTACAGGACAGCTCTGGAAACACCATATATTTT.

This clonotype was seen only a few times. The gene calls are TRBV12-3 or TRBV12-4 and TRBJ2-3; D is uncertain. The CDR3 consists of 13 residues. V lost 7 bases and J lost 6, with 14 bases in between. CDR3 nucleotide sequence: TGTGCCAGCAACAGAGGAGTTTTGGATACGCAGTATTTT. Encoded protein: CASNRGVLDTQYF.

The genes are TRBV6-5 and TRBJ2-2, with 11 bases lining up with TRBD2. CDR1 and CDR2 (germline): MNHEY, SVGAGI. There are 20 residues in the CDR3. V shed 1 base and J 4 bases; nucleotides not matched to a gene: 14. As DNA, the CDR3 is TGTGCCAGCAGTTACTATCCCGGGACTAGCGGCCTCCGGGGCACCGGGGAGCTGTTTTTT. The encoded protein is CASSYYPGTSGLRGTGELFF.

The genes are TRBV7-2 and TRBJ2-7; 9 positions agree with TRBD1. Germline trimming cut 5 bases from V and 3 bases from J; bases unmatched to any gene: 8. There are 15 residues in the CDR3. The V gene's germline CDR1 is SGHTA and CDR2 FQGNSA. CDR3 residues: CASSKSGTGNYEQYF. Written as DNA, the CDR3 is TGTGCCAGCAGCAAGTCCGGGACAGGGAACTACGAGCAGTACTTC. Full variable domain (rest looked up from reference TRBV7-2 and TRBJ2-7): GAGVSQSPSNKVTEKGKDVELRCDPISGHTALYWYRQSLGQGLEFLIYFQGNSAPDKSGLPSDRFSAERTGGSVSTLTIQRTQQEDSAVYLCASSKSGTGNYEQYFGPGTRLTVT.

This chain links TRBV4-3 with TRBJ2-1; 9 positions agree with TRBD2. V lost 3 bases and J lost 7; bases outside the gene matches: 13. The CDR3 length is 17 residues. The germline gives CDR1 LGHNA, CDR2 YSLEER. The CDR3 nucleotides are TGCGCCAGCAGCCACCAAATAGCGGGAGAGGGAAGAAATGAGCAGTTCTTC. It specifies CASSHQIAGEGRNEQFF.

V is TRBV29-1 and J is TRBJ2-2, with a weak D call TRBD1 (5 bases). CDR3 length: 14 amino acids. Germline V CDR1 and CDR2: SQVTM, ANQGSEA. V was shortened by 0 bases and J by 6 bases, with 11 bases between the two germline ends. This CDR3 reads CSVEDRDSSGELFF. As DNA, the CDR3 is TGCAGCGTTGAAGATCGCGACAGTTCCGGGGAGCTGTTTTTT.

This clonotype was observed at least ten times. The chain uses TRBV19 and TRBJ2-7; TRBD1 is a possible D gene (6 bases). This CDR3 spans 13 amino acids. CDR1 and CDR2 (germline): LNHDA, SQIVND (reference sequence). V was trimmed by 5 bases and J by 2 bases, leaving 10 bases between them. Written as DNA, the CDR3 is TGTGCCAGTAGTGTGGGGACAACCTACGAGCAGTACTTC. Protein product: CASSVGTTYEQYF.

The chain carries TRBV29-1 and TRBJ2-5; unclear D gene. The CDR3 has 13 residues. Germline assignment: CDR1 SQVTM and CDR2 ANQGSEA. The V and J ends lost 7 bases and 5 bases respectively, with 17 bases between them. DNA of the CDR3: TGCAGCGGAGAAGAGTCGCTAGGGGAGACCCAGTACTTC. Translating it yields CSGEESLGETQYF.

DNA of the CDR3: TGCGCCAGCAGCTCTAGCGGGGGGACGGCCAATGAGCAGTTCTTC. It codes for CASSSSGGTANEQFF. The V gene is TRBV5-1, the J gene TRBJ2-1; TRBD2 agrees at 11 bases. CDR1 and CDR2 from the germline V gene are SGHRS and YFSETQ. V was clipped by 3 bases and J by 6 bases; unmatched bases: 5. The CDR3 is made up of 15 amino acids.

The sample holds many counts of this clonotype. The rearrangement links TRBV29-1 to TRBJ1-1; TRBD1 matches 11 bases. CDR1 and CDR2 (germline): SQVTM, ANQGSEA. The CDR3 consists of 14 residues. J gave up 4 bases and V 7 bases, and 8 bases lay outside the gene matches. CDR3 sequence reads: CSAEGGTGGTEAFF. The DNA for the CDR3 is TGCAGCGCCGAAGGGGGGACAGGGGGCACTGAAGCTTTCTTT.

This clonotype has a handful of counts. The genes are TRBV20-1 and TRBJ1-3; no firm D call. The CDR3 spans 14 residues. CDR1 and CDR2 from the germline V gene are DFQATT and SNEGSKA (reference sequence). Trimming removed 6 bases from V and 0 bases from J, with 12 bases in between. The CDR3 sequence is CSAQDVFSGNTIYF. CDR3 nucleotide sequence: TGCAGTGCCCAAGATGTGTTCTCTGGAAACACCATATATTTT.

A word on this clonotype: This may be a read error: a much more frequent sequence differs by one nucleotide. The CDR3 DNA is TGTGCCAGCAGCTCCGGCAGAACCGGGGAGCTGTTTTTT. Protein: CASSSGRTGELFF. The chain uses TRBV7-4 and TRBJ2-2; D gene uncertain. This CDR3 spans 13 amino acids. The V end was cut by 4 bases, the J end by 5 bases, with 8 bases between. CDR1 SGHVT and CDR2 SQSDAQ come from the germline V gene.

This clonotype was recorded at least ten times. The chain uses TRBV5-4 and TRBJ1-2; D is unresolved. Trimming stripped 4 bases from V and 2 bases from J, with 9 bases between. The CDR3 is made up of 13 amino acids. Per germline, CDR1 SGHNT and CDR2 YYREEE (reference sequence). In DNA, the CDR3 is TGTGCCAGCAGCCAAACAGAGAACTATGGCTACACCTTC. Protein product: CASSQTENYGYTF.

This clonotype was observed a few times. This chain connects TRBV19 to TRBJ2-1; D remains unclear. Per the germline V gene, CDR1 is LNHDA and CDR2 is SQIVND (reference sequence). This CDR3 has 12 amino acids. Trimming removed 1 base at V and 5 bases at J, with 3 bases between. The CDR3 bases are TGTGCCAGTAGTATAGCAAACAATGAGCAGTTCTTC. It specifies CASSIANNEQFF.

This clonotype has at least ten counts. The junction differs from germline at one of its ends, possibly a read error. This chain joins TRBV5-1 and TRBJ2-1, with TRBD2 identical over 11 bases. Germline lookup yields CDR1 SGHRS and CDR2 YFSETQ. CDR3 length: 15 amino acids. The CDR3 is CASSLTSGSYNEQFF. The CDR3 nucleotides are TGTGCCAGCAGCCTCACTAGCGGGAGCTACAATGAGCAGTTCTTC.

This clonotype showed up many times. The gene calls are TRBV7-3 and TRBJ1-6; D remains ambiguous. The ends were cut back, 1 base at V and 8 bases at J, with 6 bases in the middle. The CDR3 contains 13 residues. Germline CDR1 and CDR2: SGHTA and FQGTGA. The CDR3, as DNA: TGTGCCAGCAGCTTAATAACGGATTCACCCCTCCACTTT. Translated: CASSLITDSPLHF.

The rearrangement joins TRBV20-1 to TRBJ2-1; tentative D call: TRBD2 (5 bases). Germline CDR1 DFQATT, CDR2 SNEGSKA (reference sequence). This CDR3 comprises 14 residues. V was shortened by 8 bases and J by 4 bases, with 18 bases between the two germline ends. The CDR3 nucleotides read TGCAGTCCCACGAGGGAGCGTTTTTACAATGAGCAGTTCTTC. This translates into CSPTRERFYNEQFF.

This clonotype was recorded many times. The V and J genes are TRBV7-9 and TRBJ2-7, with TRBD1 matching over 9 bases. Germline lookup yields CDR1 SEHNR and CDR2 FQNEAQ (reference sequence). This CDR3 spans 15 amino acids. The J segment lost 5 bases and the V segment lost 3 bases, leaving 8 bases of the junction unmatched. Here the CDR3 DNA reads TGTGCCAGCAGCTTCATCGGGACAGGGAGCCACGAGCAGTACTTC. Protein product: CASSFIGTGSHEQYF.

Here the CDR3 DNA reads TGCAGTGCTAGATCGTCGGGAGGGACGTACAATGAGCAGTTCTTC. Amino acid sequence: CSARSSGGTYNEQFF. The chain recombines TRBV20-1 with TRBJ2-1; TRBD2 agrees at 8 bases. The CDR3 has 15 amino acids. Germline trimming cut 2 bases from V and 4 bases from J; bases unmatched to any gene: 7. CDR1 is DFQATT, CDR2 SNEGSKA, per germline (reference sequence).